This TCR beta chain was obtained from a study of T cell repertoires in cytomegalovirus infection. Background on the study: The public TCR beta signatures pointed to both CMV infection and matching HLA type. Overall study findings and caveats: Predominance within the ex vivo response was attributable to HLA-C-restricted CMV-specific TCR beta clonotypes. Using cumulative public TCR beta family frequency, the authors identified those who carried CMV together with the relevant HLA.

TCRdb reprocessed the reads with MiXCR, giving one entry per CDR3 protein. Of about 260,000 distinct CDR3 sequences in the sample, around 13% were seen once. This clonotype was recorded a few times. No antigen is known for it. This CDR3 comprises 14 residues. Trimming left V 4 bases short and J 6 bases short, with 17 bases between. From germline, CDR1 is SGDLS and CDR2 YYNGEE. This receptor was taken from a human donor in good health (CMV status not recorded). Some clones in this sample may be carry-over from other donors' samples. What was sequenced was PBMCs. V gene TRBV9 combines with J gene TRBJ2-7; D is undetermined. The CDR3 sequence: CASSSTYDGREQYF. CDR3 in DNA: TGTGCCAGCAGCTCCACCTACGACGGGCGCGAGCAGTACTTC. Looking up the rest from reference TRBV9 and TRBJ2-7 gives the full variable domain: DSGVTQTPKHLITATGQRVTLRCSPRSGDLSVYWYQQSLDQGLQFLIQYYNGEERAKGNILERFSAQQFPDLHSELNLSSLELGDSALYFCASSSTYDGREQYFGPGTRLTVT.